The rows below give T cell receptor beta chains drawn from one sample of a study of T cell changes during pregnancy in multiple sclerosis. Method: immunoSEQ multiplex PCR; TCRdb's copy keeps in-frame clones and lacks some. Found here are fewer than 110,000 clones, about 91% of them singletons; the top ten hold 3% to 3.5%. The sample was peripheral blood, taken in the second trimester of pregnancy. The origin of the receptors is a female donor with multiple sclerosis, enrolled in a pregnancy study. CDR3s include the opening cysteine and the closing phenylalanine or tryptophan. A D gene is named only where the DNA matches it firmly. Expanded clones are given a class, and other clones once, few, many or no size at all.

d_call	clone_size	j_call	v_call	cdr3_aa	cdr3_nt
TRBD2	-	TRBJ2-7	TRBV5-5	CASSSASGSYEQYF	TGTGCCAGCAGCTCGGCTAGCGGCTCCTACGAGCAGTACTTC
-	once	TRBJ2-7	TRBV15	CATSRDPRSSYEQYF	TGTGCCACCAGCAGAGATCCACGGTCCTCCTACGAGCAGTACTTC
-	-	TRBJ2-5	TRBV5-1	CASSLAVAGETQYF	TGCGCCAGCAGCTTGGCTGTGGCGGGGGAGACCCAGTACTTC
-	-	TRBJ2-3	TRBV2	CASVGLDTDTQYF	TGTGCCAGTGTAGGCCTAGACACAGATACGCAGTATTTT
-	-	TRBJ2-7	TRBV2	CASSPSFYEQYF	TGTGCCAGCTCCCCTTCTTTCTACGAGCAGTACTTC
TRBD1	-	TRBJ2-7	TRBV19	CASSAGTGVIEQYF	TGTGCCAGTAGTGCCGGGACAGGGGTAATCGAGCAGTACTTC
TRBD1	-	TRBJ1-4	TRBV29-1	CSALGQLNEKLFF	TGCAGCGCCCTGGGACAGCTTAATGAAAAACTGTTTTTT
-	-	TRBJ1-2	TRBV28	CASSLSFNYGYTF	TGTGCCAGCAGTTTATCCTTCAACTATGGCTACACCTTC
TRBD1	-	TRBJ1-1	TRBV5-1	CASSLTLQGARAAFF	TGCGCCAGCAGCTTGACCCTACAGGGGGCGAGGGCGGCTTTCTTT
TRBD1	-	TRBJ2-3	TRBV6-1	CASSRDRATDTQYF	TGTGCCAGCAGTCGGGACAGGGCCACAGATACGCAGTATTTT
TRBD1	-	TRBJ2-2	TRBV5-4	CASSRGGQGSTGELFF	TGTGCCAGCAGCCGCGGGGGACAGGGAAGTACCGGGGAGCTGTTTTTT
TRBD1	-	TRBJ1-5	TRBV2	CASSKQGLGNQPQHF	TGTGCCAGCAGTAAACAGGGGCTGGGCAATCAGCCCCAGCATTTT
TRBD1	-	TRBJ2-1	TRBV7-3	CASSLTGQGAGGKEQFF	TGTGCCAGCAGCTTAACGGGACAGGGGGCGGGAGGAAAGGAGCAGTTCTTC
-	-	TRBJ2-2	TRBV28	CASSLQGTGELFF	TGTGCCAGCAGTTTACAGGGCACCGGGGAGCTGTTTTTT
TRBD1	-	TRBJ1-5	TRBV19	CASIRTGVNQPQHF	TGTGCCAGTATCAGGACAGGGGTGAATCAGCCCCAGCATTTT
-	-	TRBJ1-2	TRBV29-1	CSVGTPYGYTF	TGCAGCGTTGGGACACCCTATGGCTACACCTTC
-	once	TRBJ2-5	TRBV25-1	CASSGDFMETQYF	TGTGCCAGCAGTGGAGACTTTATGGAGACCCAGTACTTC